This TCR beta chain emerged from a study of shared clonotypes between healthy human individuals. The CDR3 has 13 residues. Germline CDR1 and CDR2: LNHDA and SQIVND (reference sequence). V lost 5 bases and J 1 base, leaving 8 bases between the germline ends. To note about this clone: What it binds is unknown.

Positive CCR7 selection of CD45RO-negative cells yielded the naive CD8 cells, and terminally differentiated effector memory CD45RA+ cells were excluded. Every one of the donors was a Caucasian adult that lived in Nashville, Tennessee. Deep was the level used in running the assay. Method: immunoSEQ multiplex PCR; TCRdb's copy keeps in-frame clones and lacks some. In the table there are about 2 million clones, less than 95% of which are singletons. Whole-study results and caveats: Among several donors, about 5% of naive CD4 clonotypes were found in common. Among the subsets, naive ones generally showed larger estimated richness than memory ones.

The rearrangement uses TRBV19 and TRBJ1-1; no definite D call. Sequencing was performed on naive CD8+ T cells sorted from blood. The clonotype was recovered from a man between 18 and 35 years old in good health. Written as DNA, the CDR3 is TGTGCCAGTAGTCAGGCATGGAACACTGAAGCTTTCTTT. Its protein product is CASSQAWNTEAFF.